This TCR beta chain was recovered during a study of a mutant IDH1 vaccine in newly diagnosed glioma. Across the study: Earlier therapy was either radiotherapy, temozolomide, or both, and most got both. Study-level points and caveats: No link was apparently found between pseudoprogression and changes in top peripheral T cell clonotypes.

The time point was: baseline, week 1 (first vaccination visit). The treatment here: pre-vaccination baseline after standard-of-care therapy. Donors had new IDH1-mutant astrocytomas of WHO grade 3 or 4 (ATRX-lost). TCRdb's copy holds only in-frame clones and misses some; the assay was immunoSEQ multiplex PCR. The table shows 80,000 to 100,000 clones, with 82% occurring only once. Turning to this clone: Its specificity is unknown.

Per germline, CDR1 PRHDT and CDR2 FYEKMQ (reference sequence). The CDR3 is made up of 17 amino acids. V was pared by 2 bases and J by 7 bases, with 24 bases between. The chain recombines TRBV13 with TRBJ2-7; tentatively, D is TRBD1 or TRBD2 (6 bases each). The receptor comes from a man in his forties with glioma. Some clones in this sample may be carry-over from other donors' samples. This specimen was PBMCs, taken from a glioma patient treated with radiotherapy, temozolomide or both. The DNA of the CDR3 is TGTGCCAGCAGCTTAAGGCGGCAGGGGATTTGGAGGGGGGAGCAGTACTTC. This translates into CASSLRRQGIWRGEQYF. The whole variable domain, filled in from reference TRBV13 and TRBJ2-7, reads AAGVIQSPRHLIKEKRETATLKCYPIPRHDTVYWYQQGPGQDPQFLISFYEKMQSDKGSIPDRFSAQQFSDYHSELNMSSLELGDSALYFCASSLRRQGIWRGEQYFGPGTRLTVT.